Listed below are T cell receptor beta chains from one sample, sequenced in a study of blood T cell repertoires in COVID-19. The assay was immunoSEQ multiplex PCR, and TCRdb's table has in-frame clones only and misses some. Among around 250,000 clones listed, about 89% were seen once. The sequenced sample was PBMCs or T cells enriched from blood (not recorded which). The receptors stem from a woman in her 30s who had recovered from COVID-19. Both conserved end residues are part of each CDR3. The D gene is left open where the match is weak. Size is omitted from some rows. Given values are once, few, many or a class for expanded clones.

DNA,CDR3,V,J,size,D
TGTGCCTGGGACAGGGGGGACGAAAAACTGTTTTTT,CAWDRGDEKLFF,TRBV30,TRBJ1-4,-,TRBD1
TGTGCCAGTAGTATACCCGTACAGGGGGCGGACTATGGCTACACCTTC,CASSIPVQGADYGYTF,TRBV19,TRBJ1-2,-,TRBD1
TGTGCCAGCAGTCCTCGGACAGGGGAAAAGATTAGTAGCCGTTTGGGTGAAGCTTTCTTT,CASSPRTGEKISSRLGEAFF,TRBV27,TRBJ1-1,-,TRBD1
TGTGCCAGCAGTCCACAAACAGATCGTGAAGCTTTCTTT,CASSPQTDREAFF,TRBV12-3/TRBV12-4,TRBJ1-1,-,-
TGTGCCAGTAGTATAGCGACAGGGAATAACTATGGCTACACCTTC,CASSIATGNNYGYTF,TRBV19,TRBJ1-2,few,TRBD1
TGTGCCAGCAGCGTAGATCAGGGAAGGAGCTACACCTTC,CASSVDQGRSYTF,TRBV9,TRBJ1-2,-,-
TGTGCCAGCAGCCATTCCAGGGATGAAAAACTGTTTTTT,CASSHSRDEKLFF,TRBV14,TRBJ1-4,few,-
TGTGCCAGCAGTTTTAGCGGGCCGTACAATGAGCAGTTCTTC,CASSFSGPYNEQFF,TRBV28,TRBJ2-1,-,TRBD2
TGTGCCAGCCTCCAGGGGTATGGCTACACCTTC,CASLQGYGYTF,TRBV6-5,TRBJ1-2,-,-
TGTGCCAGCAGCACCGTCGGGGGAAGATCTGAAGCTTTCTTT,CASSTVGGRSEAFF,TRBV5-6,TRBJ1-1,-,-
TGTGCCAGCAGCTTGGGGGGACAGGGCCCCTACGAGCAGTACTTC,CASSLGGQGPYEQYF,TRBV5-5,TRBJ2-7,many,TRBD1
TGTGCCAGCAGCTTGAGCCTAGCGGGATACAATGAGCAGTTCTTC,CASSLSLAGYNEQFF,TRBV7-9,TRBJ2-1,few,TRBD2
TGTGCCACTAAGACGGGTCAGAACACTGAAGCTTTCTTT,CATKTGQNTEAFF,TRBV19,TRBJ1-1,-,-
TGTGCCAGCACCCGGGACAGGGCGACCACTGAAGCTTTCTTT,CASTRDRATTEAFF,TRBV6-5,TRBJ1-1,-,TRBD1
TGTGCCAGCAGTTACTCTCACAGGGAGAACACTGAAGCTTTCTTT,CASSYSHRENTEAFF,TRBV6-5,TRBJ1-1,few,-
TGCAGTGCTAGTTTACAGTCCGGTACCTATCGCTACACCTTC,CSASLQSGTYRYTF,TRBV20-1,TRBJ1-2,-,-
TGTGCCAGCAGTTCGGGGTGGTCACCCCTCCACTTT,CASSSGWSPLHF,TRBV28,TRBJ1-6,-,-
TGTGCCAGCGGACTAGCGGGTGGTTCCTACGAGCAGTACTTC,CASGLAGGSYEQYF,TRBV28,TRBJ2-7,-,TRBD2
TGTGCCAGCAGCCATTCCGGAAGCGGGATTGATACCGGGGAGCTGTTTTTT,CASSHSGSGIDTGELFF,TRBV4-2,TRBJ2-2,-,TRBD2
TGTGCCAGCTCTTCACAGAATGAGCAGTTCTTC,CASSSQNEQFF,TRBV18,TRBJ2-1,-,-
TGTGCCAGCAGCGAAACTTCAAACCTGTATGGCTACACCTTC,CASSETSNLYGYTF,TRBV2,TRBJ1-2,once,-
TGTGCCAGCAGCCGACGAGGACAGGGAAGGACCGGGGAGCTGTTTTTT,CASSRRGQGRTGELFF,TRBV7-9,TRBJ2-2,-,TRBD1
TGTGCCGGTAGGGGCTCGACGACCCTCACAGATACGCAGTATTTT,CAGRGSTTLTDTQYF,TRBV6-5,TRBJ2-3,-,-
TGCGCCAGCAGCCAAGCGCTAGCGGATACGCAGTATTTT,CASSQALADTQYF,TRBV4-3,TRBJ2-3,-,-
TGTGCCAGCAGTTACTCGAAAATCAAGGGGGACTACAATGAGCAGTTCTTC,CASSYSKIKGDYNEQFF,TRBV6-2/TRBV6-3,TRBJ2-1,-,-
TGTGCCACCAGTGATGCAACTAGCGGGGAGGGGGATACGCAGTATTTT,CATSDATSGEGDTQYF,TRBV24-1,TRBJ2-3,-,TRBD2
TGTGCCAGTATCGGTCCAGGGTTATTGTCCAATGAGCAGTTCTTC,CASIGPGLLSNEQFF,TRBV19,TRBJ2-1,-,-
TGTGCCAGCAGCCTCACGCACTCGGACAGCTATGGCTACACCTTC,CASSLTHSDSYGYTF,TRBV6-2/TRBV6-3,TRBJ1-2,few,-
TGTGCCAGCAGCGATACAGGGAACTATGGCTACACCTTC,CASSDTGNYGYTF,TRBV9,TRBJ1-2,-,-
TGTGCCAGCAGCTATCAAGCTGACGAGCAGTACTTC,CASSYQADEQYF,TRBV5-4,TRBJ2-7,-,-
TGTGCCTGGAGAGCGTGGGGAGACTCGGAGACCCAGTACTTC,CAWRAWGDSETQYF,TRBV30,TRBJ2-5,-,-
TGTGCCAGCATACCGGCGGCGGGGAGCTCCTACGAGCAGTACTTC,CASIPAAGSSYEQYF,TRBV28,TRBJ2-7,few,-
TGCGCCAGCAGAAGTCCAGGGGGCTCCTACAATGAGCAGTTCTTC,CASRSPGGSYNEQFF,TRBV5-1,TRBJ2-1,-,TRBD1
TGCAGCGTTGGTGGGGGCCTAAGCTCCTACGAGCAGTACTTC,CSVGGGLSSYEQYF,TRBV29-1,TRBJ2-7,once,-
TGTGCCAGCAGTCTACTAGTAGATGAGCAGTTCTTC,CASSLLVDEQFF,TRBV11-1,TRBJ2-1,-,-
TGTGCCAGCAGCCAAGGGGGCCCGACTAGCGGGACCTACGAGCAGTACTTC,CASSQGGPTSGTYEQYF,TRBV14,TRBJ2-7,-,TRBD2
TGTGCCAGCAGTTTATATGGGACAGGGGGCAGCTATGGCTACACCTTC,CASSLYGTGGSYGYTF,TRBV27,TRBJ1-2,-,TRBD1
TGTGCCAGCTCACGGACAGGGGGCGACGAGCAGTACTTC,CASSRTGGDEQYF,TRBV18,TRBJ2-7,-,TRBD1
TGTGCCAGCAGCCAAGAAGGGTCACTAGCGGACAGCACAGATACGCAGTATTTT,CASSQEGSLADSTDTQYF,TRBV4-2,TRBJ2-3,once,TRBD2
TGTGCCAGCAGTTTAGTTAGCGGGGACGGCCAGCTGTTCTTC,CASSLVSGDGQLFF,TRBV27,TRBJ2-1,-,TRBD2
TGTGCCAGCAGCTTGACAGGGACGAGCAATCAGCCCCAGCATTTT,CASSLTGTSNQPQHF,TRBV7-2,TRBJ1-5,-,TRBD1
TGTGCCAGCAGCCACACTAGTGCCGATGAGCAGTTCTTC,CASSHTSADEQFF,TRBV4-2,TRBJ2-1,-,-
TGCGCCAGCAGCTTGGTACAGGGGGCCGAAACGAACACTGAAGCTTTCTTT,CASSLVQGAETNTEAFF,TRBV5-1,TRBJ1-1,-,TRBD1
TGTGCCAGCAGTTCCAGGGGAACCTACGAGCAGTACTTC,CASSSRGTYEQYF,TRBV27,TRBJ2-7,-,-
TGTGCCAGCAGCCAAGATGGGGCTAGTGGGGCCGGGGAGCTGTTTTTT,CASSQDGASGAGELFF,TRBV4-2,TRBJ2-2,-,-
TGTGCCAGCAGTCCGCTGGGGGGGCAAATTAACTATGGCTACACCTTC,CASSPLGGQINYGYTF,TRBV2,TRBJ1-2,-,-
TGTGCCAGCAGCTCCAGGCCTTTGAACACTGAAGCTTTCTTT,CASSSRPLNTEAFF,TRBV7-2,TRBJ1-1,-,-
TGTGCCAGTAGTAAAGATAATAACTATGGCTACACCTTC,CASSKDNNYGYTF,TRBV19,TRBJ1-2,-,-
TGTGCCAGCAGCCTTGGGACAGGAAGATACGAGCAGTACTTC,CASSLGTGRYEQYF,TRBV6-5,TRBJ2-7,-,TRBD1
TGTGCCAGCAGTTATAGCGGGGGAACCGGGGAGCTGTTTTTT,CASSYSGGTGELFF,TRBV7-3,TRBJ2-2,-,TRBD2
TGTGCCAGCAGCTTAAACGCAGGTGACACTGAAGCTTTCTTT,CASSLNAGDTEAFF,TRBV7-3,TRBJ1-1,-,-
TGCGCCAGCAGCCTGGGACAGAGTGCCGGGGAGCTGTTTTTT,CASSLGQSAGELFF,TRBV4-1,TRBJ2-2,few,TRBD1
TGTGCCAGCAGCTCCCCTAGCGGTACGGTCACCGGGGAGCTGTTTTTT,CASSSPSGTVTGELFF,TRBV7-9,TRBJ2-2,-,TRBD2
TGTGCCAGCAGCTTCCGGAGGTACGAGCAGTACTTC,CASSFRRYEQYF,TRBV14,TRBJ2-7,-,-
TGTGCCAGCAGTTATGGAGGTTCTTACAATGAGCAGTTCTTC,CASSYGGSYNEQFF,TRBV6-5,TRBJ2-1,-,-
TGTGCCAGCAGCCCACCCGGGAGGGCCAATGAGCAGTTCTTC,CASSPPGRANEQFF,TRBV28,TRBJ2-1,-,TRBD2
TGTGCCAGCCTCAGGGGGAACACTGAAGCTTTCTTT,CASLRGNTEAFF,TRBV28,TRBJ1-1,-,-
TGTGCCAGCAGTCACGAAATGGGAACTAGCGGGAGTCAATTGAGGGAAGAGACCCAGTACTTC,CASSHEMGTSGSQLREETQYF,TRBV27,TRBJ2-5,-,TRBD2